Each of the 27 T cell receptor beta chains below was sequenced from the same sample in a study of T cell repertoires in cytomegalovirus infection. TCRdb called the reads again in MiXCR, with one record for every CDR3 protein. The sample lists about 280,000 distinct CDR3 sequences; less than 25% were seen once. These TCRs' antigens remain unknown. The sample was cultured PBMCs, taken from culture after CMV antigen stimulation. All receptors come from a human donor in good health (CMV status not recorded). Some clones in this sample may be carry-over from other donors' samples.

This clonotype appeared a few times. J is TRBJ2-1 and V is TRBV6-6; 7 bases line up with TRBD2. Germline values: CDR1 MNHNY, CDR2 SVGAGI (reference sequence). With V trimmed by 7 bases and J by 8 bases, 11 bases remained unmatched. The CDR3 consists of 14 residues. Here the CDR3 reads CASNFAGDSDEQFF. The DNA for the CDR3 is TGTGCCAGCAATTTCGCGGGAGACAGTGATGAGCAGTTCTTC.

The J gene is TRBJ2-1, the V gene TRBV6-2 or TRBV6-3; possible D gene TRBD2, 6 bases. Germline lookup yields CDR1 MNHEY and CDR2 SVGEGT. There are 14 residues in the CDR3. The ends were cut back, 6 bases at V and 0 bases at J, with 9 bases in the middle. CDR3 sequence (DNA): TGTGCCAGCAGGGAGGGGAGCTCCTACAATGAGCAGTTCTTC. It codes for CASREGSSYNEQFF.

The genes are TRBV6-5 and TRBJ2-3; 7 bases are a match to TRBD2. The germline V gene has CDR1 MNHEY and CDR2 SVGAGI. The J segment lost 4 bases and the V segment lost 2 bases, leaving 3 bases of the junction unmatched. This CDR3 is 14 amino acids long. The CDR3 region has the DNA TGTGCCAGCAGTTACAATGCGGGAGCAGATACGCAGTATTTT. Residues: CASSYNAGADTQYF.

The V call is TRBV19, the J call TRBJ2-2, with 7 bases aligning to TRBD2. With V trimmed by 5 bases and J by 6 bases, 0 bases remained unmatched. The V gene's germline CDR1 is LNHDA and CDR2 SQIVND (reference sequence). The CDR3 is made up of 12 amino acids. The CDR3 DNA reads TGTGCCAGTAGTGGGAGGGCCGGGGAGCTGTTTTTT. Its protein is CASSGRAGELFF.

CDR3 amino acids: CASSTGVGIGYTF. The DNA for the CDR3 is TGTGCCAGCAGCACCGGAGTGGGTATAGGCTACACCTTC. V and J are TRBV7-3 and TRBJ1-2; D gene unclear. The germline V gene encodes CDR1 SGHTA and CDR2 FQGTGA. This CDR3 is 13 amino acids long. Trimming pared 5 bases from V and 8 bases from J, leaving 15 bases between.

The CDR3 sequence is CASSPTPRGGRETQYF. The CDR3 bases are TGTGCCAGCAGCCCCACTCCGCGGGGGGGACGAGAGACCCAGTACTTC. The chain recombines TRBV7-6 with TRBJ2-5; 9 bases fit TRBD2. Germline lookup yields CDR1 SGHVS and CDR2 FNYEAQ. J was trimmed by 4 bases and V by 5 bases; bases with no gene match: 11. This CDR3 is 16 amino acids long. The full variable domain, its missing parts supplied by reference TRBV7-6 and TRBJ2-5, is GAGVSQSPRYKVTKRGQDVALRCDPISGHVSLYWYRQALGQGPEFLTYFNYEAQQDKSGLPNDRFSAERPEGSISTLTIQRTEQRDSAMYRCASSPTPRGGRETQYFGPGTRLLVL.

This clonotype was seen at least ten times. The chain is built from TRBV19 and TRBJ2-7; 12 nucleotides match TRBD2. This CDR3 comprises 14 residues. Germline CDR1 reads LNHDA; CDR2 reads SQIVND (reference sequence). Trimming removed 8 bases from V and 3 bases from J; junction bases left unmatched: 5. CDR3 DNA: TGTGCCAGTTCTGGACTAGCGGGAAGCTACGAGCAGTACTTC. Residues: CASSGLAGSYEQYF. The full variable domain, rest sourced from reference TRBV19 and TRBJ2-7, is DGGITQSPKYLFRKEGQNVTLSCEQNLNHDAMYWYRQDPGQGLRLIYYSQIVNDFQKGDIAEGYSVSREKKESFPLTVTSAQKNPTAFYLCASSGLAGSYEQYFGPGTRLTVT.

This clonotype was observed many times. The J gene is TRBJ2-1, the V gene TRBV12-3 or TRBV12-4; D is undetermined. This CDR3 has 14 amino acids. Trimming took off 5 bases at V and 0 bases at J, with 8 bases between the two ends. CDR3 sequence: CASSKTSSYNEQFF. The CDR3 DNA is TGTGCCAGCAGTAAGACAAGCTCCTACAATGAGCAGTTCTTC.

The V call is TRBV6-1, the J call TRBJ2-3, with 8 bases fitting TRBD1. The CDR3 has 14 residues. With 6 bases clipped from V and 0 bases from J, the junction kept 2 bases outside the gene matches. The germline V gene encodes CDR1 MNHNS and CDR2 SASEGT. This CDR3 is CASRWTGSTDTQYF. The CDR3 region has the DNA TGTGCCAGCAGATGGACAGGGAGCACAGATACGCAGTATTTT.

This clonotype was picked up a small number of times. This rearrangement joins TRBV27 to TRBJ1-2; D gene uncertain. V lost 7 bases and J 0 bases, leaving 12 bases between the germline ends. CDR1 and CDR2 from the germline V gene are MNHEY and SMNVEV (reference sequence). The CDR3 totals 14 residues. DNA for the CDR3: TGTGCCAGCAAAGGTGGCAGCACTAACTATGGCTACACCTTC. Translated, it gives CASKGGSTNYGYTF.

This clonotype was picked up many times. The chain employs TRBV19 and TRBJ2-7, with 7 bases identical to TRBD2. The germline V gene has CDR1 LNHDA and CDR2 SQIVND (reference sequence). J was trimmed by 5 bases and V by 5 bases; bases with no gene match: 12. CDR3 length equals 15 residues. CDR3 coding DNA: TGTGCCAGTAGTCGTAGCGGGCCTGGGTTAGACGAGCAGTACTTC. It codes for CASSRSGPGLDEQYF.

The V call is TRBV7-2, the J call TRBJ2-5, with D maybe TRBD2 (6 bases). Germline CDR1 SGHTA, CDR2 FQGNSA. The CDR3 consists of 13 residues. V was cut by 2 bases and J by 4 bases, with 8 bases left in between. This CDR3 is CASSLHGGETQYF. CDR3 nucleotides: TGTGCCAGCAGCTTACACGGGGGAGAGACCCAGTACTTC.

The chain joins TRBV12-3 or TRBV12-4 to TRBJ1-6; D may be TRBD1 (5 bases). The CDR3 runs 14 residues. Trimming cost V 3 bases and J 9 bases, with 12 bases left between them. The chain's CDR3 is CASSFWGESSPLHF. The CDR3 nucleotides read TGTGCCAGCAGTTTCTGGGGCGAGAGTTCACCCCTCCACTTT.

This clonotype was counted at least ten times. The V and J genes are TRBV6-1 and TRBJ2-6; 8 bases line up with TRBD1. The CDR3 extends over 16 amino acids. CDR1 MNHNS and CDR2 SASEGT come from the germline V gene. With 8 bases clipped from V and 4 bases from J, the junction kept 10 bases outside the gene matches. The DNA of the CDR3 is TGTGCCAGCCGGGCAGGGGGCGCGTCCGGGGCCAACGTCCTGACTTTC. Encoded protein: CASRAGGASGANVLTF.

This chain joins TRBV24-1 and TRBJ2-4; D remains ambiguous. The CDR3 length is 13 residues. V shed 2 bases and J shed 12 bases, with 13 bases lying between them. CDR1 is KGHDR, CDR2 SFDVKD, per germline. This CDR3 reads CATSDSLYSAQYF. The CDR3 region has the DNA TGTGCCACCAGTGATTCGCTCTACTCGGCTCAGTACTTC.

The V call is TRBV9, the J call TRBJ1-2; D not certain. This CDR3 has 12 residues. Deletions cut 0 bases from V and 5 bases from J, with 5 bases between. Germline CDR1 is SGDLS and CDR2 is YYNGEE. Here the CDR3 DNA reads TGTGCCAGCAGCGTAGAGAAGTATGGCTACACCTTC. It yields the protein CASSVEKYGYTF.

There are a few counts of this clonotype. The genes are TRBV6-5 and TRBJ2-5; D may correspond to TRBD1 or TRBD2 (5 bases each). This CDR3 has 15 residues. V dropped 5 bases and J dropped 3 bases, with 16 bases sitting between them. Per the germline V gene, CDR1 is MNHEY and CDR2 is SVGAGI. CDR3 sequence reads: CASSVEGLGEETQYF. CDR3 in DNA: TGTGCCAGCAGTGTCGAGGGGTTAGGCGAAGAGACCCAGTACTTC.

The chain uses TRBV7-2 and TRBJ1-2, with a tentative D call TRBD1 (6 bases). Germline V lookup: CDR1 SGHTA, CDR2 FQGNSA. The germline V and J ends were trimmed by 2 bases and 8 bases, with 12 bases remaining between them. The CDR3 length is 13 residues. The CDR3 DNA sequence: TGTGCCAGCAGCTTAACCCGGGACAAGGGCTACACCTTC. It specifies CASSLTRDKGYTF.

This clonotype occurred a few times. The genes are TRBV19 and TRBJ1-5; 7 bases line up with TRBD1. The CDR3 runs to 14 residues. CDR1 is LNHDA, CDR2 SQIVND, per germline (reference sequence). Trimming took 7 bases from V and 4 from J; bases not matched to a gene: 7. The CDR3 region is CASNRDSLNQPQHF. CDR3 coding DNA: TGTGCCAGTAACCGGGACAGCCTAAATCAGCCCCAGCATTTT. The full variable domain, with the rest looked up from reference TRBV19 and TRBJ1-5, is DGGITQSPKYLFRKEGQNVTLSCEQNLNHDAMYWYRQDPGQGLRLIYYSQIVNDFQKGDIAEGYSVSREKKESFPLTVTSAQKNPTAFYLCASNRDSLNQPQHFGDGTRLSIL.

This clonotype was seen many times. The chain combines TRBV19 with TRBJ2-7; 7 bases fit TRBD1. Germline trimming cut 6 bases from V and 0 bases from J; bases unmatched to any gene: 8. Per the germline V gene, CDR1 is LNHDA and CDR2 is SQIVND (reference sequence). The CDR3 runs 15 residues. The CDR3: CASSRGGAGSYEQYF. Here the CDR3 DNA reads TGTGCCAGTAGCCGAGGGGGCGCGGGCTCCTACGAGCAGTACTTC.

This clonotype was picked up a small number of times. V is TRBV7-3 and J is TRBJ1-1, with D possibly matching TRBD1 (5 bases). This CDR3 is 13 amino acids long. Germline lookup yields CDR1 SGHTA and CDR2 FQGTGA. V shed 5 bases and J shed 1 base, with 8 bases lying between them. CDR3 nucleotide sequence: TGTGCCAGCAGCCAACAGGAGAACACTGAAGCTTTCTTT. Its protein product is CASSQQENTEAFF.

The chain is built from TRBV12-3 or TRBV12-4 and TRBJ2-1; the D is unclear. The CDR3 sequence is 14 residues long. V was trimmed by 6 bases and J by 6 bases, leaving 15 bases between them. Here the CDR3 reads CASRVYPPGNEQFF. The CDR3 DNA is TGTGCCAGCAGAGTTTACCCCCCTGGCAATGAGCAGTTCTTC.

As to this clonotype: A much bigger clone sits one base away, suggesting this may be a read error. The rearrangement joins TRBV5-1 to TRBJ2-7, with TRBD1 identical over 9 bases. Germline V gene data show CDR1 as SGHRS and CDR2 as YFSETQ. This CDR3 contains 13 residues. Written as DNA, the CDR3 is TGCGCCAGCAGGTTGGACAGGGGATACGAGCAGTACTTC. It is translated as CASRLDRGYEQYF.

The genes are TRBV6-5 and TRBJ2-3, with 8 bases aligning to TRBD2. There are 15 residues in the CDR3. V gave up 10 bases and J gave up 1 base; unmatched junction bases: 10. In germline, CDR1 is MNHEY, CDR2 SVGAGI. The CDR3 protein is CATRGGRWGTDTQYF. The CDR3 DNA reads TGTGCCACCCGTGGCGGGAGGTGGGGCACAGATACGCAGTATTTT.

The rearrangement links TRBV6-1 to TRBJ2-2, with TRBD1 matching 8 bases. Germline V gene sequence: CDR1 MNHNS, CDR2 SASEGT. The ends lost 7 bases at V and 1 base at J; junction bases unmatched: 2. CDR3 length equals 14 residues. CDR3 loop: CASIDRGNTGELFF. The CDR3 bases are TGTGCCAGCATAGACAGGGGGAACACCGGGGAGCTGTTTTTT.

This clonotype has a handful of counts. The rearrangement links TRBV6-5 to TRBJ2-5, with D tentatively TRBD2 (6 bases). V was clipped by 7 bases and J by 2 bases, with 26 bases between them. This CDR3 spans 18 amino acids. The germline V gene has CDR1 MNHEY and CDR2 SVGAGI. CDR3 bases: TGTGCCAGCACGGGACGCAGGATCGGGTTAGCGGAGCAAGAGACCCAGTACTTC. Encoded protein: CASTGRRIGLAEQETQYF.

In its sample, this clonotype was seen a few times. CDR3 bases: TGTGCCAGCAGCCTCCGGGACTCACCAACGGGTGTCCAAGAGACCCAGTACTTC. It translates to CASSLRDSPTGVQETQYF. The rearrangement uses TRBV4-2 and TRBJ2-5, with D maybe TRBD2 (6 bases). Trimming removed 4 bases from V and 1 base from J, with 22 bases in between. Germline V gene lookup returns CDR1 LGHNA and CDR2 YNFKEQ. The CDR3 contains 18 residues.